This passage covers 27 T cell receptor beta chains from one sample sequenced in a study of PD-1 blockade in mismatch repair-deficient tumors. TCRdb's table, derived via immunoSEQ multiplex PCR, lists solely in-frame clones and lacks some. The data show approximately 100,000 clones, 82% seen once. Source: peripheral blood, taken less than 37 weeks after starting pembrolizumab. The receptors derive from an adult with mismatch repair-deficient cancer.

The gene calls are TRBV7-9 and TRBJ1-1, with TRBD1 matching over 10 bases. Germline lookup yields CDR1 SEHNR and CDR2 FQNEAQ (reference sequence). The CDR3 length is 15 residues. V lost 5 bases to trimming and J lost 5 bases; unmatched junction nucleotides: 8. The CDR3 nucleotides read TGTGCCAGCAGCAGTGGCGGGACAGGGGTGACTGAAGCTTTCTTT. It is translated as CASSSGGTGVTEAFF. Variable domain in full (rest from reference TRBV7-9 and TRBJ1-1): DTGVSQNPRHKITKRGQNVTFRCDPISEHNRLYWYRQTLGQGPEFLTYFQNEAQLEKSRLLSDRFSAERPKGSFSTLEIQRTEQGDSAMYLCASSSGGTGVTEAFFGQGTRLTVV.

The rearrangement joins TRBV9 to TRBJ2-2; D gene ambiguous. The CDR3 loop spans 15 amino acids. The germline gives CDR1 SGDLS, CDR2 YYNGEE. V dropped 3 bases and J dropped 3 bases, with 12 bases sitting between them. CDR3 coding DNA: TGTGCCAGCAGCGAACACCTTCGGGACACCGGGGAGCTGTTTTTT. As protein: CASSEHLRDTGELFF.

The rearrangement links TRBV30 to TRBJ2-1, with 7 bases that match TRBD1. Germline V gene lookup returns CDR1 GTSNPN and CDR2 SVGIG (reference sequence). V was clipped by 6 bases and J by 3 bases; unmatched bases: 2. The CDR3 totals 12 residues. DNA for the CDR3: TGTGCCTGCCGGGACAGCTACAATGAGCAGTTCTTC. Protein sequence: CACRDSYNEQFF.

The chain couples TRBV9 to TRBJ1-1; 7 positions agree with TRBD1. In germline, CDR1 is SGDLS, CDR2 YYNGEE. Trimming took 2 bases from V and 0 from J; bases not matched to a gene: 25. CDR3 length: 22 residues. The CDR3 region has the DNA TGTGCCAGCAGCGTCAACACGAACCCTTTACCCAGTACGACAGGGATGAACACTGAAGCTTTCTTT. This sequence encodes CASSVNTNPLPSTTGMNTEAFF.

V usage is TRBV19 and J usage is TRBJ1-5, with TRBD1 identical over 9 bases. Germline loops: CDR1 LNHDA, CDR2 SQIVND (reference sequence). This CDR3 has 15 residues. The J segment lost 0 bases and the V segment lost 6 bases, leaving 3 bases of the junction unmatched. The CDR3 DNA is TGTGCCAGTAGAGACAGGGGGATTAGCAATCAGCCCCAGCATTTT. Amino acids: CASRDRGISNQPQHF.

DNA of the CDR3: TGTGCCAGCAGCCTCCACCCGGGGCTGGGACCCTACAATGAGCAGTTCTTC. Its protein is CASSLHPGLGPYNEQFF. The chain carries TRBV7-8 and TRBJ2-1, with D perhaps assigned TRBD1 or TRBD2 (5 bases each). The CDR3 consists of 17 residues. The V end was cut by 5 bases, the J end by 2 bases, with 19 bases between. The germline V gene encodes CDR1 SGHVS and CDR2 FQNEAQ.

The genes are TRBV5-1 and TRBJ1-5; D unresolved. The CDR3 runs 13 residues. V lost 1 base and J lost 6, with 8 bases in between. CDR1 is SGHRS and CDR2 is YFSETQ in the germline V gene. The CDR3 protein is CASSLLSGQPQHF. In DNA form, the CDR3 reads TGCGCCAGCAGCTTGTTATCGGGTCAGCCCCAGCATTTT.

In its sample, this clone was seen a few times. The chain has TRBV11-2 and TRBJ2-2; D is ambiguous. Per the germline V gene, CDR1 is SGHAT and CDR2 is FQNNGV. The ends were cut back, 1 base at V and 3 bases at J, with 9 bases in the middle. This CDR3 is built from 15 residues. CDR3 in DNA: TGTGCCAGCAGCTTAGCCCCCACCGACACCGGGGAGCTGTTTTTT. Residues: CASSLAPTDTGELFF.

This sequence joins TRBV6-5 and TRBJ2-3; D is unclear. Germline CDR1 is MNHEY and CDR2 is SVGAGI. The CDR3 loop spans 13 amino acids. V was shortened by 2 bases and J by 4 bases, with 7 bases between the two germline ends. The CDR3 loop reads CASSYSFSDTQYF. CDR3 DNA sequence: TGTGCCAGCAGTTACAGTTTTTCAGATACGCAGTATTTT.

The rearrangement links TRBV6-6 to TRBJ2-7, with unresolved D. The V gene's germline CDR1 is MNHNY and CDR2 SVGAGI (reference sequence). Trimming cost V 2 bases and J 1 base, with 9 bases left between them. The CDR3 sequence is 14 residues long. The CDR3 reads CASSYGEQSYEQYF. The CDR3 DNA reads TGTGCCAGCAGTTACGGCGAACAGTCCTACGAGCAGTACTTC.

This clone came up a few times. The chain combines TRBV19 with TRBJ2-7; D is unresolved. This CDR3 region has 13 residues. Trimming stripped 9 bases from V and 0 bases from J, with 12 bases between. From germline, CDR1 is LNHDA and CDR2 SQIVND (reference sequence). The CDR3 DNA is TGTGCCAGCCTAGACACCCTCTCCTACGAGCAGTACTTC. Translating gives CASLDTLSYEQYF.

This chain links TRBV4-2 with TRBJ2-3, with 14 bases aligning to TRBD2. Unmatched junction bases numbered 5, after V lost 0 bases and J lost 3 bases. Germline lookup yields CDR1 LGHNA and CDR2 YNFKEQ. The CDR3 spans 18 residues. The CDR3: CASSQDGTSGSGTDTQYF. The CDR3 DNA is TGTGCCAGCAGCCAAGATGGGACTAGCGGGAGTGGGACAGATACGCAGTATTTT.

The chain joins TRBV7-9 to TRBJ2-3; D is perhaps TRBD2 (6 bases). The CDR3 has 15 amino acids. V shed 4 bases and J shed 1 base, with 12 bases lying between them. From germline, CDR1 is SEHNR and CDR2 FQNEAQ (reference sequence). The CDR3 region is CASSSSGVGTDTQYF. The DNA for the CDR3 is TGTGCCAGCAGCTCCTCGGGAGTTGGCACAGATACGCAGTATTTT.

The V and J genes are TRBV14 and TRBJ2-5, with no clear D. The CDR3 runs to 12 residues. CDR1 SGHDN and CDR2 FVKESK come from the germline V gene. V was cut by 3 bases and J by 0 bases, with 2 bases left in between. Here the CDR3 reads CASSQYQETQYF. CDR3 in DNA: TGTGCCAGCAGCCAGTACCAAGAGACCCAGTACTTC.

The chain joins TRBV30 to TRBJ1-1; D may be TRBD1 (5 bases). The V gene lost 7 bases and the J gene lost 3 bases, with 18 bases spanning the gap. CDR3 length: 14 residues. Germline CDR1 is GTSNPN and CDR2 is SVGIG (reference sequence). The CDR3 region is CAYNRGGYDTEAFF. The CDR3 bases are TGTGCCTACAACCGGGGGGGTTATGACACTGAAGCTTTCTTT.

This clone was counted once. This chain connects TRBV19 to TRBJ2-7; D is tentatively TRBD1 or TRBD2 (5 bases each). The CDR3 runs 14 residues. The V gene's germline CDR1 is LNHDA and CDR2 SQIVND (reference sequence). V dropped 5 bases and J dropped 2 bases, with 13 bases sitting between them. CDR3 amino acids: CASSGRDLTYEQYF. CDR3 sequence (DNA): TGTGCCAGTAGTGGCCGGGACCTGACCTACGAGCAGTACTTC.

The rearrangement uses TRBV5-6 and TRBJ2-7, with 10 bases that match TRBD1. The CDR3 covers 14 residues. Trimming removed 4 bases from V and 5 bases from J; junction bases left unmatched: 6. Germline CDR1 and CDR2: SGHDT and YYEEEE. The CDR3 DNA follows: TGTGCCAGCAGCCCACGGACAGGGGGTAACGAGCAGTACTTC. Protein: CASSPRTGGNEQYF. The full variable domain, rest sourced from reference TRBV5-6 and TRBJ2-7, is DAGVTQSPTHLIKTRGQQVTLRCSPKSGHDTVSWYQQALGQGPQFIFQYYEEEERQRGNFPDRFSGHQFPNYSSELNVNALLLGDSALYLCASSPRTGGNEQYFGPGTRLTVT.

This chain links TRBV7-6 with TRBJ1-4, with unresolved D. The CDR3 consists of 11 residues. V lost 8 bases and J 5 bases, leaving 6 bases between the germline ends. Germline V gene data show CDR1 as SGHVS and CDR2 as FNYEAQ. CDR3 in amino acids: CASSRNEKLFF. CDR3 nucleotides: TGTGCCAGCTCCAGGAATGAAAAACTGTTTTTT.

This clone appeared a few times. Additional DNA sequences in this sample encode the identical CDR3. The CDR3 nucleotides are TGCGCCAGCAGCCAAGACCCATACAATGAGCAGTTCTTC. Protein product: CASSQDPYNEQFF. This chain joins TRBV4-1 and TRBJ2-1; no definite D call. V was trimmed by 0 bases and J by 4 bases, leaving 4 bases between them. The germline gives CDR1 MGHRA, CDR2 YSYEKL. The CDR3 totals 13 residues.

This chain links TRBV7-3 with TRBJ1-1, with 8 positions matching TRBD1. V lost 2 bases and J lost 5; bases outside the gene matches: 7. The CDR3 loop spans 15 amino acids. Per the germline V gene, CDR1 is SGHTA and CDR2 is FQGTGA. The CDR3 here is CASSLLGQALTEAFF. The CDR3, as DNA: TGTGCCAGCAGCTTATTGGGACAGGCTTTGACTGAAGCTTTCTTT.

The gene calls are TRBV19 and TRBJ2-2; D might be TRBD1 (6 bases). The germline V gene has CDR1 LNHDA and CDR2 SQIVND (reference sequence). V was pared by 5 bases and J by 6 bases, with 16 bases between. This CDR3 comprises 15 residues. CDR3 bases: TGTGCCAGTAGTGCCCTAGGACAGCAGTCCGGGGAGCTGTTTTTT. Protein product: CASSALGQQSGELFF.

V and J are TRBV18 and TRBJ2-3; TRBD1 agrees at 10 bases. The CDR3 extends over 17 amino acids. The germline CDR1 and CDR2 sequences are KGHSH and LQKENI. V shed 3 bases and J 5 bases; nucleotides not matched to a gene: 11. The CDR3 region is CASSPPGQGRGGDTQYF. CDR3 bases: TGTGCCAGCTCACCCCCGGGACAGGGGAGAGGGGGAGATACGCAGTATTTT.

The chain recombines TRBV27 with TRBJ1-1, with D perhaps matching TRBD1 (5 bases). The V end was cut by 5 bases, the J end by 0 bases, with 10 bases between. Germline V gene data show CDR1 as MNHEY and CDR2 as SMNVEV (reference sequence). This CDR3 contains 14 residues. CDR3 sequence reads: CASSINRLNTEAFF. The CDR3 DNA is TGTGCCAGCAGTATTAACAGGTTGAACACTGAAGCTTTCTTT.

CDR3 protein: CASSYSVLGSYEQYF. In nucleotides, the CDR3 is TGTGCCAGCAGTTACTCGGTATTGGGGTCCTACGAGCAGTACTTC. The chain recombines TRBV6-6 with TRBJ2-7; D unresolved. The CDR3 contains 15 residues. V lost 0 bases and J 1 base, leaving 10 bases between the germline ends. Germline V lookup: CDR1 MNHNY, CDR2 SVGAGI (reference sequence).

The chain is built from TRBV2 and TRBJ1-1; no reliable D call. The CDR3 runs to 13 residues. The V end was cut by 5 bases, the J end by 0 bases, with 7 bases between. Per the germline V gene, CDR1 is SNHLY and CDR2 is FYNNEI. CDR3 in DNA: TGTGCCAGCAGTAACAGCATGAACACTGAAGCTTTCTTT. As protein: CASSNSMNTEAFF.

In this sample, this clone turned up once. J is TRBJ2-3 and V is TRBV7-4; a weak D match, TRBD2 (6 bases). V was pared by 2 bases and J by 0 bases, with 15 bases between. There are 17 residues in the CDR3. CDR1 is SGHVT and CDR2 is SQSDAQ in the germline V gene. The chain's CDR3 is CASSLSWGTSSTDTQYF. The CDR3 coding sequence is TGTGCCAGCAGCTTATCGTGGGGGACTTCTAGCACAGATACGCAGTATTTT.

This clone was seen a few times. This CDR3 reads CASSQDYGYTF. As DNA, the CDR3 is TGCGCCAGCAGCCAAGATTATGGCTACACCTTC. V usage is TRBV4-1 and J usage is TRBJ1-2; D gene uncertain. Germline V gene lookup returns CDR1 MGHRA and CDR2 YSYEKL. Trimming stripped 0 bases from V and 5 bases from J, with 1 base between. CDR3 length: 11 amino acids.